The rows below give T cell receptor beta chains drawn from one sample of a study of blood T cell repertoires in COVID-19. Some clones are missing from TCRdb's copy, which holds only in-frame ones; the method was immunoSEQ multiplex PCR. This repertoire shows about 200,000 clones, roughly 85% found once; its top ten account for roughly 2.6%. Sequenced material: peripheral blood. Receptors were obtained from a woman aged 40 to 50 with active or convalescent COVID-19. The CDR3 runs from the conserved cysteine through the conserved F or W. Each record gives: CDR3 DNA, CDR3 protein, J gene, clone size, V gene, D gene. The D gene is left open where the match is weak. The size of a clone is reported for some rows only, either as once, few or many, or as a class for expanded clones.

TGTGCCAGTAGGGGGGGACAGGGAGGCAATCAGCCCCAGCATTTT | CASRGGQGGNQPQHF | TRBJ1-5 | NA | TRBV19 | TRBD1
TGTGCCAGCAGCGTATTTGGCCACAATGAGCAGTTCTTC | CASSVFGHNEQFF | TRBJ2-1 | NA | TRBV9 | NA
TGCGCCAGCGGCTATTCGGGGCAAGAGACCCAGTACTTC | CASGYSGQETQYF | TRBJ2-5 | NA | TRBV5-1 | NA
TGTGCCAGCTCACCTGGAGAACCCCCTGAAGCTTTCTTT | CASSPGEPPEAFF | TRBJ1-1 | NA | TRBV18 | NA
TGTGCCAGCAGCCCCAGGGGCCCTGGCTCCTACGAGCAGTACTTC | CASSPRGPGSYEQYF | TRBJ2-7 | few | TRBV7-2 | NA
TGTGCCACCAGCAGAGGAGGGAATCAGCCCCAGCATTTT | CATSRGGNQPQHF | TRBJ1-5 | NA | TRBV15 | NA
TGTGCTAGTGGTTTGTGGGACAGGGATGGCTACACCTTC | CASGLWDRDGYTF | TRBJ1-2 | NA | TRBV12-5 | TRBD1
TGTGCCAGCAGTCCTCGGACCTCGGCGGGAGAGACCCAGTACTTC | CASSPRTSAGETQYF | TRBJ2-5 | NA | TRBV28 | NA
TGCGCCAGCAGCTCGACAGGGGGGTCCTACAATGAGCAGTTCTTC | CASSSTGGSYNEQFF | TRBJ2-1 | NA | TRBV5-1 | TRBD1
TGTGCCAGCAGCCTACAGGGGGCTCAGCCCCAGCATTTT | CASSLQGAQPQHF | TRBJ1-5 | NA | TRBV6-5 | TRBD1
TGTGCCAGCCGAGAACTAGCGGGGGGCAGCACCGGGGAGCTGTTTTTT | CASRELAGGSTGELFF | TRBJ2-2 | NA | TRBV28 | TRBD2
TGTGCCAGCAGTGAAGTTGGTCGGGATAGGACTTTT | CASSEVGRDRTF | TRBJ1-4 | NA | TRBV6-1 | NA
TGTGCCAGCAGCGTAGAAGCCGAGGGACAGCCCCAGCATTTT | CASSVEAEGQPQHF | TRBJ1-5 | once | TRBV9 | NA
TGTGCCAGCAGCTCCCGGCAGGGGGCGTACAATGAGCAGTTCTTC | CASSSRQGAYNEQFF | TRBJ2-1 | few | TRBV11-2 | TRBD1
TGTGCCAGCAGTGAATTAACCGGGACTTATGAAAAACTGTTTTTT | CASSELTGTYEKLFF | TRBJ1-4 | NA | TRBV6-1 | NA
TGTGCCAGCAGTTCGCGGACAGCTGGAAACACCATATATTTT | CASSSRTAGNTIYF | TRBJ1-3 | NA | TRBV6-5 | NA
TGTGCCAGCTCACCTCTAGCGCGCCTAGACACCGGGGAGCTGTTTTTT | CASSPLARLDTGELFF | TRBJ2-2 | NA | TRBV18 | NA
TGTGCCAGCATGGGGCTCAGGGGGCGTCGCACAGATACGCAGTATTTT | CASMGLRGRRTDTQYF | TRBJ2-3 | NA | TRBV2 | TRBD1
TGTGCCAGCAGTCGCGCAGCTCAGGGGGCTGATTCACCCCTCCACTTT | CASSRAAQGADSPLHF | TRBJ1-6 | NA | TRBV6-2/TRBV6-3 | TRBD1
TGTGCCAGCAGCCAAGTCGCAGGGGGCTCTGAAGCTTTCTTT | CASSQVAGGSEAFF | TRBJ1-1 | once | TRBV14 | TRBD1
TGTGCCATCAGTGAGTCGGCGGCAGGGGATGAAAAACTGTTTTTT | CAISESAAGDEKLFF | TRBJ1-4 | NA | TRBV10-3 | NA
TGTGCCACCAGTGATTTGGCGGGATTGCATGGCTACACCTTC | CATSDLAGLHGYTF | TRBJ1-2 | NA | TRBV24-1 | NA
TGTGCCTGGAGTAGGACAATCTCCTACGAGCAGTACTTC | CAWSRTISYEQYF | TRBJ2-7 | NA | TRBV30 | NA
TGTGCCAGCAGTTACTTGCCCCCTGGACTAGCGGAGCAGTACTTC | CASSYLPPGLAEQYF | TRBJ2-7 | NA | TRBV6-2/TRBV6-3 | TRBD2
TGTGCCAGCATGGGGACAGGGTGGGACACTGAAGCTTTCTTT | CASMGTGWDTEAFF | TRBJ1-1 | few | TRBV2 | TRBD1
TGTGCCAGTAGTATCCAGGGTGTACCCGGGGAGCTGTTTTTT | CASSIQGVPGELFF | TRBJ2-2 | NA | TRBV19 | NA
TGTGCCAGCAGCTTCCTGGACAGGGTAACGGCCAAAAACATTCAGTACTTC | CASSFLDRVTAKNIQYF | TRBJ2-4 | NA | TRBV11-2 | TRBD1
TGTGCCAGCCTTTCCGGGAGGGAAAATCAGCCCCAGCATTTT | CASLSGRENQPQHF | TRBJ1-5 | NA | TRBV6-4 | NA
TGTGCCAGCAGTTACCCACCGCGCCCGAACACTGAAGCTTTCTTT | CASSYPPRPNTEAFF | TRBJ1-1 | NA | TRBV6-2/TRBV6-3 | NA
TGTGCCACCAGTGACTCAAAGCCCGGGAGTAGGTACAATGAGCAGTTCTTC | CATSDSKPGSRYNEQFF | TRBJ2-1 | NA | TRBV24-1 | NA
TGTGCCAGCAGCCTTCAGGGGCAAGAGACCCAGTACTTC | CASSLQGQETQYF | TRBJ2-5 | NA | TRBV7-9 | NA
TGTGCCAGTAGTAGCGACAGGGCCCAGCCCCAGCATTTT | CASSSDRAQPQHF | TRBJ1-5 | NA | TRBV19 | TRBD1
TGTGCCACCAGTGACCCGGGACAGGGGATTGACACCGGGGAGCTGTTTTTT | CATSDPGQGIDTGELFF | TRBJ2-2 | NA | TRBV24-1 | TRBD1
TGCGCCAGCAGCTCTGGCCAGGGAGAGACCCAGTACTTC | CASSSGQGETQYF | TRBJ2-5 | NA | TRBV5-1 | NA
TGTGCCAGTAGTCCCACTAGCGGGAGACCCAATGAGCAGTTCTTC | CASSPTSGRPNEQFF | TRBJ2-1 | NA | TRBV19 | TRBD2
TGTGCCAGCAGGTGGGGCAGAACAGACACTGAAGCTTTCTTT | CASRWGRTDTEAFF | TRBJ1-1 | once | TRBV3-1/TRBV3-2 | NA
TGTGCCAGCAGGGCGACAGGTCCTGGGCCCCAGCATTTT | CASRATGPGPQHF | TRBJ1-5 | NA | TRBV2 | NA
TGTGCCAGCAGCCCTCTAGCGGGAGCCCTGGGAGACAATGAGCAGTTCTTC | CASSPLAGALGDNEQFF | TRBJ2-1 | NA | TRBV14 | TRBD2